The 26 T cell receptor beta chains listed next were all sequenced from one sample in a study of graft-versus-host responses after intestinal transplantation. These receptors' targets are unknown. TCRdb's table, derived via immunoSEQ multiplex PCR, lists solely in-frame clones and lacks some. The profile covers around 100,000 clones, with about 90% appearing a single time and 0.95% taken by the ten largest. The sample in question was unstimulated CD4+ T cells sorted from spleen or lymph node cells, obtained before transplant. These receptors originate from a human donor who was the organ donor for an intestinal transplant.

The rearrangement joins TRBV7-2 to TRBJ2-2; TRBD1 aligns across 7 bases. CDR3 length: 15 amino acids. Per the germline V gene, CDR1 is SGHTA and CDR2 is FQGNSA. The V segment lost 2 bases and the J segment 6 bases; nucleotides outside the gene matches: 6. CDR3 amino acids: CASSLHRGAPGELFF. Here the CDR3 DNA reads TGTGCCAGCAGCTTACACAGGGGCGCTCCCGGGGAGCTGTTTTTT.

This chain joins TRBV28 and TRBJ1-3; 7 nucleotides line up with TRBD1. V shed 4 bases and J 3 bases; nucleotides not matched to a gene: 3. Germline CDR1 and CDR2: MDHEN and SYDVKM. CDR3 length equals 14 residues. The CDR3 loop is CASSSTGSGNTIYF. Written as DNA, the CDR3 is TGTGCCAGCAGTTCGACAGGGAGTGGAAACACCATATATTTT.

The chain has TRBV19 and TRBJ1-5; D might be TRBD1 (5 bases). Germline V CDR1 and CDR2: LNHDA, SQIVND (reference sequence). This CDR3 region has 15 residues. Trimming took 5 bases from V and 0 from J, leaving 11 bases between them. Here the CDR3 reads CASSPQGRSNQPQHF. In nucleotides, the CDR3 is TGTGCCAGTAGTCCCCAGGGACGTAGCAATCAGCCCCAGCATTTT.

The chain combines TRBV5-1 with TRBJ1-2; D not certain. Germline-derived CDR1 and CDR2 are SGHRS and YFSETQ. The CDR3 runs 14 residues. Trimming cost V 1 base and J 12 bases, with 19 bases left between them. The chain's CDR3 is CASSLNPPPSLDTF. Here the CDR3 DNA reads TGCGCCAGCAGCTTGAACCCGCCCCCGTCGCTCGACACCTTC.

This chain connects TRBV30 to TRBJ2-1; TRBD2 matches at 7 bases. J gave up 4 bases and V 0 bases, and 3 bases lay outside the gene matches. There are 14 residues in the CDR3. Per germline, CDR1 GTSNPN and CDR2 SVGIG (reference sequence). The CDR3 sequence: CAWSVQAGYNEQFF. CDR3 in DNA: TGTGCCTGGAGTGTACAAGCGGGGTACAATGAGCAGTTCTTC.

The chain uses TRBV5-5 and TRBJ1-6; perhaps TRBD1 as D (5 bases). V was cut by 1 base and J by 5 bases, with 13 bases left in between. CDR3 length: 16 residues. Germline V CDR1 and CDR2: SGHKS, YYEKEE (reference sequence). This CDR3 reads CASSLYDRGDNSPLHF. CDR3 sequence (DNA): TGTGCCAGCAGCTTGTACGATAGGGGCGATAATTCACCCCTCCACTTT.

The chain recombines TRBV14 with TRBJ1-4, with a possible D match to TRBD1 (6 bases). Germline-derived CDR1 and CDR2 are SGHDN and FVKESK. The CDR3 runs 15 residues. Trimming took 5 bases from V and 3 from J, leaving 13 bases between them. Written as DNA, the CDR3 is TGTGCCAGCAGCTCTATTACAGGGTCTAATGAAAAACTGTTTTTT. Its translation is CASSSITGSNEKLFF.

The V call is TRBV10-1, the J call TRBJ2-1; TRBD2 is a possible D gene (5 bases). Trimming left V 0 bases short and J 8 bases short, with 17 bases between. This CDR3 has 16 residues. Looked up from germline, CDR1 is WNHNN and CDR2 is SYGVQD (reference sequence). The CDR3 region is CASSESVRGLRDEQFF. The CDR3 DNA follows: TGCGCCAGCAGTGAGTCGGTCCGGGGTCTTCGGGATGAGCAGTTCTTC.

The chain is built from TRBV6-6 and TRBJ1-5; TRBD1 is a possible D gene (5 bases). This CDR3 region has 15 residues. Germline V CDR1 and CDR2: MNHNY, SVGAGI (reference sequence). Trimming cost V 6 bases and J 6 bases, with 18 bases left between them. CDR3 amino acids: CASSTWGSVVQPQHF. The CDR3 DNA is TGTGCCAGCAGCACCTGGGGGAGCGTCGTTCAGCCCCAGCATTTT.

This chain links TRBV10-2 with TRBJ1-3, with D perhaps matching TRBD1 (5 bases). This CDR3 is 18 amino acids long. The V gene's germline CDR1 is WSHSY and CDR2 SAAADI. Trimming removed 8 bases from V and 2 bases from J, with 25 bases in between. The DNA for the CDR3 is TGCGCCAGCTGGCGGACACAGGCAGACCTCCGAGCTGGAAACACCATATATTTT. Protein: CASWRTQADLRAGNTIYF.

The rearrangement links TRBV4-1 to TRBJ2-3; 9 positions match TRBD1. The V gene end was trimmed by 1 base and the J gene end by 4 bases; junction bases not matched to a gene: 3. The CDR3 consists of 15 residues. Germline V gene data show CDR1 as MGHRA and CDR2 as YSYEKL. DNA for the CDR3: TGCGCCAGCAGCCAAGTAGGGACAGGGTCAGATACGCAGTATTTT. Translated, it gives CASSQVGTGSDTQYF.

V gene TRBV19 combines with J gene TRBJ2-7; D possibly corresponds to TRBD1 (6 bases). Trimming stripped 5 bases from V and 0 bases from J, with 11 bases between. The V gene's germline CDR1 is LNHDA and CDR2 SQIVND (reference sequence). The CDR3 length is 14 residues. The CDR3 coding sequence is TGTGCCAGTAGTCCGAGGGGGAACTCCTACGAGCAGTACTTC. It is translated as CASSPRGNSYEQYF.

This chain uses TRBV6-5 with TRBJ2-5; 9 bases agree with TRBD2. J was trimmed by 2 bases and V by 6 bases; bases with no gene match: 7. Germline CDR1 MNHEY, CDR2 SVGAGI. The CDR3 covers 15 residues. CDR3 coding DNA: TGTGCCAGCAGAGGAAGCGGGGGGTATCAAGAGACCCAGTACTTC. Protein product: CASRGSGGYQETQYF.

The rearrangement uses TRBV6-5 and TRBJ1-2; the D gene is possibly TRBD1 (6 bases). Trimming shortened V by 5 bases and J by 4 bases, and 17 bases separated the two germline ends. The CDR3 spans 15 residues. The germline gives CDR1 MNHEY, CDR2 SVGAGI. CDR3 sequence (DNA): TGTGCCAGCAGTCTGGGGGGGGGCGCGAGCTATGGCTACACCTTC. As protein: CASSLGGGASYGYTF.

The chain carries TRBV4-2 and TRBJ1-6; D gene uncertain. V was cut by 0 bases and J by 12 bases, with 9 bases left in between. The CDR3 has 13 amino acids. Germline V CDR1 and CDR2: LGHNA, YNFKEQ. The CDR3 loop is CASSQDRAGPLHF. In nucleotides, the CDR3 is TGTGCCAGCAGCCAAGATCGGGCGGGACCCCTCCACTTT.

The J gene is TRBJ1-2, the V gene TRBV5-1; TRBD1 matches 7 bases. The trim removed 4 bases at V and 2 bases at J, leaving 8 bases unmatched. Per the germline V gene, CDR1 is SGHRS and CDR2 is YFSETQ. This CDR3 region has 15 residues. The DNA of the CDR3 is TGCGCCAGCAGCCCTGGGGGGACAGAAAACTATGGCTACACCTTC. Protein product: CASSPGGTENYGYTF.

CDR3 loop: CAISETSTEAFF. The DNA of the CDR3 is TGTGCCATCAGTGAGACGTCCACTGAAGCTTTCTTT. The chain joins TRBV10-3 to TRBJ1-1; no firm D call. Trimming stripped 2 bases from V and 4 bases from J, with 5 bases between. This CDR3 spans 12 amino acids. The V gene's germline CDR1 is ENHRY and CDR2 SYGVKD.

On this clone itself: At the DNA level, this CDR3 is encoded by other sequences in the same sample as well. The chain links TRBV6-1 to TRBJ2-6; D ambiguous. This CDR3 has 15 residues. CDR1 MNHNS and CDR2 SASEGT come from the germline V gene. V shed 3 bases and J shed 0 bases, with 6 bases lying between them. The CDR3 here is CASSDYTSGANVLTF. In DNA form, the CDR3 reads TGTGCCAGCAGTGATTATACCTCTGGGGCCAACGTCCTGACTTTC.

V gene TRBV29-1 combines with J gene TRBJ1-4; 7 nucleotides line up with TRBD1. Germline lookup yields CDR1 SQVTM and CDR2 ANQGSEA. The junction had 3 bases not matched to a gene; V was cut back by 3 bases and J by 8 bases. This CDR3 comprises 12 residues. CDR3 sequence: CSVDQGGEKLFF. The CDR3 DNA reads as TGCAGCGTTGATCAGGGGGGCGAAAAACTGTTTTTT.

This chain uses TRBV30 with TRBJ2-7, with D perhaps TRBD1 (6 bases). Trimming cost V 5 bases and J 7 bases, with 36 bases left between them. Germline CDR1 is GTSNPN and CDR2 is SVGIG (reference sequence). This CDR3 has 19 residues. The CDR3 loop reads CAWGRSRTADLLRAAEQYF. The CDR3 DNA sequence: TGTGCCTGGGGGCGCAGCAGGACAGCCGATCTCCTACGAGCTGCGGAGCAGTACTTC.

This rearrangement joins TRBV7-2 to TRBJ2-3; TRBD2 matches at 13 bases. This CDR3 has 16 amino acids. CDR1 SGHTA and CDR2 FQGNSA come from the germline V gene. Trimming at V came to 0 bases and at J to 5 bases, leaving 2 bases not matched to a gene. The CDR3 region has the DNA TGTGCCAGCAGCTTAGCACTAGCGGGGGGGCGAGATACGCAGTATTTT. It codes for CASSLALAGGRDTQYF.

This sequence joins TRBV5-6 and TRBJ1-6; D remains ambiguous. The germline V and J ends were trimmed by 0 bases and 7 bases, with 8 bases remaining between them. CDR1 and CDR2 (germline): SGHDT, YYEEEE. The CDR3 sequence is 14 residues long. CDR3 amino acids: CASSLDARNSPLHF. In DNA form, the CDR3 reads TGTGCCAGCAGCTTGGATGCCCGGAATTCACCCCTCCACTTT.

The chain joins TRBV5-6 to TRBJ1-1; 8 bases agree with TRBD1. V shed 6 bases and J 4 bases; nucleotides not matched to a gene: 11. The CDR3 consists of 15 residues. Germline CDR1 reads SGHDT; CDR2 reads YYEEEE. In DNA, the CDR3 is TGTGCCAGCACCCACCGACAGGGGTTGGGCACTGAAGCTTTCTTT. Translation gives CASTHRQGLGTEAFF.

V is TRBV15 and J is TRBJ2-5, with 7 positions matching TRBD1. The last part of the DNA fits TRBJ2-7 better; the J call may be wrong. There are 16 residues in the CDR3. In germline, CDR1 is LNHNV, CDR2 YYDKDF (reference sequence). The CDR3 sequence is CATSSEDKTGHYEQYF. The CDR3 region has the DNA TGTGCCACCAGCAGCGAAGACAAGACAGGGCACTACGAGCAGTACTTC.

This chain connects TRBV18 to TRBJ2-7; the D gene is possibly TRBD2 (6 bases). Per the germline V gene, CDR1 is KGHSH and CDR2 is LQKENI. Trimming removed 4 bases from V and 3 bases from J, with 10 bases in between. This CDR3 has 13 amino acids. The CDR3 loop is CASSQWEVYEQYF. The DNA of the CDR3 is TGTGCCAGCTCACAATGGGAGGTCTACGAGCAGTACTTC.

This CDR3 is CASSPLRLSTGEYNSPLHF. For the CDR3, the DNA is TGTGCCAGCAGCCCACTACGTTTATCCACAGGAGAATATAATTCACCCCTCCACTTT. The chain links TRBV7-9 to TRBJ1-6, with D maybe TRBD1 (5 bases). CDR3 length: 19 residues. CDR1 is SEHNR, CDR2 FQNEAQ, per germline (reference sequence). V was shortened by 5 bases and J by 4 bases, with 24 bases between the two germline ends.